This is a list of T cell receptor beta chains from one sample in a study of blood T cells in healthy people across ages. TCRdb reprocessed the 5' RACE reads with MiXCR, giving one entry per CDR3 protein. Of about 1,800,000 distinct CDR3 sequences listed, 28% are singletons. The sequenced material came from blood. These receptors came from a woman in her thirties in good health. The CDR3 runs from the conserved cysteine through the conserved F or W. D genes are given only for firm matches. Clone size appears in some rows only: once, few, many, or a class for an expanded clone.

TRBJ2-7 TRBV4-3 . few CASSQDREFYEQYF TGCGCCAGCAGCCAAGACCGCGAGTTCTACGAGCAGTACTTC
TRBJ1-2 TRBV7-9 . . CASSFREDGYTF TGTGCCAGCAGCTTCCGGGAGGATGGCTACACCTTC
TRBJ1-4 TRBV7-2 TRBD1 . CASSLVWRTGSEKLFF TGTGCCAGCAGCTTAGTCTGGCGGACAGGGTCTGAAAAACTGTTTTTT
TRBJ2-3 TRBV5-1 . many CASSLPQGRTDTQYF TGCGCCAGCAGCTTGCCCCAGGGGCGCACAGATACGCAGTATTTT
TRBJ2-5 TRBV20-1 . . CSASAGPAVLGETQYF TGCAGTGCCTCGGCGGGACCCGCTGTTTTGGGAGAGACCCAGTACTTC
TRBJ2-7 TRBV28 . many CASSSRQLGVREQYF TGTGCCAGCAGTTCCCGACAGCTAGGGGTGCGCGAGCAGTACTTC
TRBJ2-7 TRBV12-3/TRBV12-4 . many CASSLASRAFEQYF TGTGCCAGCAGTTTAGCTTCCAGGGCGTTCGAGCAGTACTTC
TRBJ2-2 TRBV14 . . CASSRLDTGELFF TGTGCCAGCAGCCGCCTAGACACCGGGGAGCTGTTTTTT
TRBJ2-1 TRBV12-3/TRBV12-4 . . CASSLVQAGNNEQFF TGTGCCAGCAGTTTAGTTCAGGCAGGGAACAATGAGCAGTTCTTC
TRBJ1-1 TRBV7-9 TRBD1 few CASSLLGTGNTEAFF TGTGCCAGCAGCTTACTAGGGACAGGGAACACTGAAGCTTTCTTT
TRBJ2-3 TRBV28 . . CASTQGQGADTQYF TGTGCCAGCACCCAAGGGCAGGGTGCAGATACGCAGTATTTT
TRBJ2-3 TRBV4-3 . . CASSQDPGLGTDTQYF TGCGCCAGCAGCCAAGATCCAGGTCTCGGGACAGATACGCAGTATTTT
TRBJ1-1 TRBV5-1 TRBD1 once CASSYQGENTEAFF TGCGCCAGCAGCTACCAGGGGGAGAACACTGAAGCTTTCTTT
TRBJ2-7 TRBV5-1 TRBD2 many CASSPTGREAGQYF TGCGCCAGCAGCCCAACGGGGCGGGAGGCCGGGCAGTACTTC
TRBJ1-1 TRBV6-6 . . CASSYDERHRGTEAFF TGTGCCAGCAGTTACGACGAGCGACACCGGGGTACTGAAGCTTTCTTT
TRBJ2-3 TRBV6-5 TRBD2 few CATSQRGLPDTQYF TGTGCCACCTCTCAGCGGGGGCTACCAGATACGCAGTATTTT
TRBJ1-2 TRBV29-1 TRBD1 . CSVGGDRGAHGYTF TGCAGCGTTGGGGGGGACAGGGGAGCTCATGGCTACACCTTC
TRBJ2-3 TRBV7-6 . many CASSLAGASTDTQYF TGTGCCAGCAGCTTAGCGGGAGCTAGCACAGATACGCAGTATTTT
TRBJ1-2 TRBV6-2/TRBV6-3 . . CARGRGAYNYGYTF TGTGCCCGCGGCCGGGGAGCGTATAACTATGGCTACACCTTC
TRBJ2-7 TRBV7-9 . . CASSLPGRAEQYF TGTGCCAGCAGCCTCCCCGGCAGGGCCGAGCAGTACTTC
TRBJ2-1 TRBV20-1 TRBD2 . CSARSSGKVDEQFF TGCAGTGCTAGGAGTAGCGGGAAGGTTGATGAGCAGTTCTTC
TRBJ1-5 TRBV20-1 . . CSAPSTVSNQPQHF TGCAGTGCTCCTTCGACGGTTAGCAATCAGCCCCAGCATTTT
TRBJ1-1 TRBV24-1 . . CATNRDVLEAFF TGTGCCACCAACAGGGACGTTCTAGAAGCTTTCTTT
TRBJ2-7 TRBV12-3/TRBV12-4 TRBD1 many CASSPQPGQVVPYEQYF TGTGCCAGCAGCCCACAGCCGGGACAGGTGGTTCCCTACGAGCAGTACTTC
TRBJ2-7 TRBV7-9 . . CASSVGGTLYNEQYF TGTGCCAGCAGCGTCGGGGGAACACTCTACAATGAGCAGTACTTC
TRBJ1-1 TRBV29-1 . few CSVAGRWDTEAFF TGCAGCGTTGCGGGACGTTGGGACACTGAAGCTTTCTTT
TRBJ2-7 TRBV6-5 . few CASSYLSSSSYEQYF TGTGCCAGCAGTTATTTATCAAGTAGCTCCTACGAGCAGTACTTC
TRBJ2-1 TRBV11-2 . . CASSLSMTQSSYNKQFF TGTGCCAGCAGCTTATCTATGACCCAGAGCTCCTACAATAAGCAGTTCTTC
TRBJ2-7 TRBV5-1 TRBD1 few CASSLNPGQGECEQYF TGCGCCAGCAGCTTGAACCCGGGACAGGGGGAATGCGAGCAGTACTTC
TRBJ2-7 TRBV12-5 . few CASGLVPPSGSSYEQYF TGTGCTAGTGGTTTGGTACCCCCCTCAGGGAGCTCCTACGAGCAGTACTTC
TRBJ1-1 TRBV27 . . CASLNWDGMNTEAFF TGTGCCAGCCTGAATTGGGACGGGATGAACACTGAAGCTTTCTTT